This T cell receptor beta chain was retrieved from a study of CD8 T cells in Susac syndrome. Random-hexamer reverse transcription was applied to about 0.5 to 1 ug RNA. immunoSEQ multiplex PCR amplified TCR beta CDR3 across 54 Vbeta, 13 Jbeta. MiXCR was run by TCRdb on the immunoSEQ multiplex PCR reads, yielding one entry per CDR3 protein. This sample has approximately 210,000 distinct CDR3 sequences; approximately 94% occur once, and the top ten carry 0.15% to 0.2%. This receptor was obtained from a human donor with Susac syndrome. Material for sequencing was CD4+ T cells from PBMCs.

The CDR3 region has the DNA TGCAGTGCTAGTCCGTTCGGGGGGGCGCCAGGAAACACCATATATTTT. It codes for CSASPFGGAPGNTIYF. The genes are TRBV20-1 and TRBJ1-3; tentative D call: TRBD1 (6 bases). This CDR3 region has 16 residues. Trimming took 3 bases from V and 4 from J, leaving 19 bases between them. CDR1 and CDR2 from the germline V gene are DFQATT and SNEGSKA (reference sequence).